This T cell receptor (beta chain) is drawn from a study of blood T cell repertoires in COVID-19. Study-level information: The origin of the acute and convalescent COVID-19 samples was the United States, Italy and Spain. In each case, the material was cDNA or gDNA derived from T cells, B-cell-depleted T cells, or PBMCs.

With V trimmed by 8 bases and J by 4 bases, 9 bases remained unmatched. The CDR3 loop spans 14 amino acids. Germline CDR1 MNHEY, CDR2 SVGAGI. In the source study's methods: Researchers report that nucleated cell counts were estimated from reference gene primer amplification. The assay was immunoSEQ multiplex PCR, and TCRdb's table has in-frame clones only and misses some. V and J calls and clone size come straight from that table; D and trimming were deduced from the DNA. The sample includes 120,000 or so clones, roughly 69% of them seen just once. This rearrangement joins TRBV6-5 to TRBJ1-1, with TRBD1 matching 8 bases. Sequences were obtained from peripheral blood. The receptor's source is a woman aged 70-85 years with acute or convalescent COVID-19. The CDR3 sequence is CASGRTGRSTEAFF. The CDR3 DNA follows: TGTGCCAGCGGGCGGACAGGGAGGAGCACTGAAGCTTTCTTT.